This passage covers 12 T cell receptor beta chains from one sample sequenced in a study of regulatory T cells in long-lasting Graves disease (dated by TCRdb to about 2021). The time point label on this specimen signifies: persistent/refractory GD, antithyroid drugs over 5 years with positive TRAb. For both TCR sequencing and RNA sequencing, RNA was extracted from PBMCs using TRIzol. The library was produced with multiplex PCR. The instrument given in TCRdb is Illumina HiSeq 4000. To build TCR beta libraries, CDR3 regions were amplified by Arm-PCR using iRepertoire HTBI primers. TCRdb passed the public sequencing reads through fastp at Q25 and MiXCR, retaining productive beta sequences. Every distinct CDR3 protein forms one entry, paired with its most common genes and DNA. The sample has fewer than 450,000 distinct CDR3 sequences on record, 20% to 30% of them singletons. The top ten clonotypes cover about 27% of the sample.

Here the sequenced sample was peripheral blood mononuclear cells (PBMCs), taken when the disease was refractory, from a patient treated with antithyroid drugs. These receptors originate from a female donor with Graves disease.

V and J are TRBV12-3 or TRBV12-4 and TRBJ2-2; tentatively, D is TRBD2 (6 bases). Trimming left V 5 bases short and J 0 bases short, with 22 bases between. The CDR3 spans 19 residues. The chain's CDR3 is CASSPPPGVFSANTGELFF. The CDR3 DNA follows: TGTGCCAGCAGTCCCCCGCCGGGAGTGTTTTCGGCGAACACCGGGGAGCTGTTTTTT.

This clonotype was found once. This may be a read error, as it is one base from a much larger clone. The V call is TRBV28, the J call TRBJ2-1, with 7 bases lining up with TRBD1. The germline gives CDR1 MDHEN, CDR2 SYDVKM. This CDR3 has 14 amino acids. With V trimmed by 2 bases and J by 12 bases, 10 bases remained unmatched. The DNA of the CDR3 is TGTGCCAGCAGTTTAAGGCAGGGACAGCATGGGCAGTTCTTC. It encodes CASSLRQGQHGQFF. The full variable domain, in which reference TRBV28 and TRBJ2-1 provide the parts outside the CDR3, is DVKVTQSSRYLVKRTGEKVFLECVQDMDHENMFWYRQDPGLGLRLIYFSYDVKMKEKGDIPEGYSVSREKKERFSLILESASTNQTSMYLCASSLRQGQHGQFFGPGTRLTVL.

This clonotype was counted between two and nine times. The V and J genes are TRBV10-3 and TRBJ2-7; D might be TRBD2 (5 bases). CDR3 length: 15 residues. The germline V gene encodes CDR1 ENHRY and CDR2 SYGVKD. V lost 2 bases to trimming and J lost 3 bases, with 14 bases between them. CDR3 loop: CAISERTSTRYEQYF. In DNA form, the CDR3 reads TGTGCCATCAGTGAGCGAACTAGTACCCGCTACGAGCAGTACTTC.

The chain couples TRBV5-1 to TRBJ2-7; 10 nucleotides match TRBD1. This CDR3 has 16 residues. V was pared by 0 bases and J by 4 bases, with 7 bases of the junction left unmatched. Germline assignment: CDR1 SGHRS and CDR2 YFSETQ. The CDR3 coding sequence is TGCGCCAGCAGCTTGGCCCCGGGACAGGGGCCGTACGAGCAGTACTTC. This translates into CASSLAPGQGPYEQYF.

The CDR3 region is CASSHRTFRGTGELFF. The CDR3 DNA is TGTGCCAGCAGTCACAGGACTTTCCGGGGCACCGGGGAGCTGTTTTTT. The gene calls are TRBV6-1 and TRBJ2-2; TRBD1 or TRBD2 may be the D gene (5 bases each). This CDR3 region has 16 residues. Deletions cut 5 bases from V and 4 bases from J, with 17 bases between. Germline V gene lookup returns CDR1 MNHNS and CDR2 SASEGT.

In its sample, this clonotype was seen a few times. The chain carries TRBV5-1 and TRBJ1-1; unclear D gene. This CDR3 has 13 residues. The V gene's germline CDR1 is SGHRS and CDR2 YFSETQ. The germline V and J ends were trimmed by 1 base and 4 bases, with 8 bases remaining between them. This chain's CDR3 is CASSLTDGTEAFF. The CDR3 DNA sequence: TGCGCCAGCAGCTTGACAGATGGCACTGAAGCTTTCTTT.

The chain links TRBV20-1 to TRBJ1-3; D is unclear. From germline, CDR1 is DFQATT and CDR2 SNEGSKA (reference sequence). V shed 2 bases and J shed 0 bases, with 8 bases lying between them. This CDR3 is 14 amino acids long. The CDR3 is CSARSSSSGNTIYF. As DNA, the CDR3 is TGCAGTGCTAGATCGTCGAGCTCTGGAAACACCATATATTTT.

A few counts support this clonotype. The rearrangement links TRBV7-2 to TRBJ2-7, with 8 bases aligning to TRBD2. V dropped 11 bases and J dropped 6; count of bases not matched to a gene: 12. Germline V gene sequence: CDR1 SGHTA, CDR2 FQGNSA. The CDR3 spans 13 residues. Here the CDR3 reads CAGKSGSSFEQYF. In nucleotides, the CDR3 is TGTGCCGGCAAGAGCGGGAGCTCGTTCGAGCAGTACTTC.

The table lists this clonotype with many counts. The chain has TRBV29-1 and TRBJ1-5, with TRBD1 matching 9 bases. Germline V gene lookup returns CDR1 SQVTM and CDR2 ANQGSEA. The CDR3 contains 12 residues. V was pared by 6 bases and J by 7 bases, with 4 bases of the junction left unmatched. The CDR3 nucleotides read TGCAGCGTCAGGACAGGGGAACAGCCCCAGCATTTT. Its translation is CSVRTGEQPQHF.

DNA of the CDR3: TGTGCCTGGAGACTCAGGGGGCTTGGATTTGGTGAGCAGTTCTTC. Its protein product is CAWRLRGLGFGEQFF. The genes are TRBV30 and TRBJ2-1, with 8 positions matching TRBD1. The germline gives CDR1 GTSNPN, CDR2 SVGIG (reference sequence). The CDR3 totals 15 residues. After removal of 3 bases from V and 9 bases from J, the junction contained 13 bases not matched to a gene.

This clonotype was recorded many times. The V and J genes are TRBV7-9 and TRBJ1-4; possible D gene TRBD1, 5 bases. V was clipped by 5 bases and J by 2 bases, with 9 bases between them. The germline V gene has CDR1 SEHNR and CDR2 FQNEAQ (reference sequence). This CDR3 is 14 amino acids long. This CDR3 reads CASSQQETNEKLFF. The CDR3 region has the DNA TGTGCCAGCAGCCAACAGGAGACTAATGAAAAACTGTTTTTT. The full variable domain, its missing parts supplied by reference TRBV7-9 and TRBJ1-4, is DTGVSQNPRHKITKRGQNVTFRCDPISEHNRLYWYRQTLGQGPEFLTYFQNEAQLEKSRLLSDRFSAERPKGSFSTLEIQRTEQGDSAMYLCASSQQETNEKLFFGSGTQLSVL.

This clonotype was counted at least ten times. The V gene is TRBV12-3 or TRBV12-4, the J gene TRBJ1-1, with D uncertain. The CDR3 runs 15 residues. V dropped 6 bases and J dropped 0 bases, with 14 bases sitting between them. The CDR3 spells CASSPFRAMNTEAFF. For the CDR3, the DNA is TGTGCCAGCAGCCCCTTCCGGGCTATGAACACTGAAGCTTTCTTT.